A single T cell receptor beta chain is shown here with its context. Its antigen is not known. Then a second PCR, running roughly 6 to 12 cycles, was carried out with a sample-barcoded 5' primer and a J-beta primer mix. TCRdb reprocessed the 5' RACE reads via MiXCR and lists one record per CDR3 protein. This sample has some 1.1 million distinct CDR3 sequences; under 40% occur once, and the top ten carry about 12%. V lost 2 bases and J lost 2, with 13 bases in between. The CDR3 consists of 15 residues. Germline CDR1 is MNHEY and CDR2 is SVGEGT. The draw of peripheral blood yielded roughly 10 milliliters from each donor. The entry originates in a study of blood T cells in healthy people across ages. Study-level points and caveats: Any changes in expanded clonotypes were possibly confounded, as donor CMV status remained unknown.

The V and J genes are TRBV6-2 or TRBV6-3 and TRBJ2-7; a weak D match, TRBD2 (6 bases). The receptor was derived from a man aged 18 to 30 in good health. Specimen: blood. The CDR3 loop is CASSYGGQITYEQYF. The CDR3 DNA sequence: TGTGCCAGCAGTTACGGAGGGCAGATAACCTACGAGCAGTACTTC.